This record covers a single TCR beta chain. Its antigen remains unknown. Sequence at one end of the junction differs from germline and may be a read error. This entry is derived from a study of T cell repertoires in cytomegalovirus infection. Across the whole study: Recently identified HLA-C-restricted CMV epitopes were among the peptides used. Study-wide results and limits: The response measured ex vivo was dominated by TCR beta clonotypes (HLA-C-restricted and CMV-specific).

TCRdb analysed the reads with MiXCR anew, one entry per CDR3 protein. Here the sample spans about 69,000 distinct CDR3 sequences, under 30% being singletons. The CDR3 length is 14 residues. The germline V gene has CDR1 SGHAT and CDR2 FQNNGV. This sequence originates from a human donor in good health (CMV status not recorded). Some clones in this sample may be carry-over from other donors' samples. This sequence joins TRBV11-2 and TRBJ1-6; 9 nucleotides align to TRBD1. The sample consisted of CD8+ T cells from cultured PBMCs, taken from culture after CMV antigen stimulation. This chain's CDR3 is CVSSLGTGNSPLHF. The CDR3 coding sequence is TGTGTCAGCAGCCTAGGGACAGGGAATTCACCCCTCCACTTT.